These T cell receptor beta chains were read from a single sample in a study of blood T cells in healthy people across ages. One entry per CDR3 protein, called by TCRdb with MiXCR from the 5' RACE reads. The data contain roughly 560,000 distinct CDR3 sequences, 24% of them singletons. The same data also went into a second study, on T cells of mothers and their children.

The sample was blood. The receptors were sampled from a boy aged 5-17 years in good health. Each CDR3 is given with its conserved first and last residue. The order of the fields is D gene, J gene, V gene, clone size, CDR3 DNA, CDR3 protein. A D gene is named only where the DNA matches it firmly. Only part of the rows carry a size: once, few, many, or a class if the clone is expanded.

.	TRBJ1-2	TRBV12-3/TRBV12-4	.	TGTGCCAGCAGTTCCATTTTCCTCGGAGGGTATGGCTACACCTTC	CASSSIFLGGYGYTF
TRBD1	TRBJ2-6	TRBV20-1	.	TGCAGTGCTACTGGACAGGGGACTGGGGCCAACGTCCTGACTTTC	CSATGQGTGANVLTF
TRBD1	TRBJ1-1	TRBV12-3/TRBV12-4	few	TGTGCCAGCAGCGAGGGACAGGGTGCGCCCAGGGGCACTGAAGCTTTCTTT	CASSEGQGAPRGTEAFF
.	TRBJ2-7	TRBV3-1	.	TGTGCCAGCAGCCAAGATACTACCTACGAGCAGTACTTC	CASSQDTTYEQYF
TRBD1	TRBJ2-6	TRBV7-7	few	TGTGCCAGCAGCCCCCAGACAGGGGGTGAGCAAAGGGTCTCTGGGGCCAACGTCCTGACTTTC	CASSPQTGGEQRVSGANVLTF
.	TRBJ1-2	TRBV7-9	.	TGTGCCAGCAGCACCTGGGGCAGGGGCGAGGGCTACACCTTC	CASSTWGRGEGYTF
.	TRBJ2-1	TRBV12-3/TRBV12-4	.	TGTGCCAGCAGGATAGACGGGGGCTCGGTCGATGAGCAGTTCTTC	CASRIDGGSVDEQFF
.	TRBJ2-1	TRBV7-3	.	TGTGCCAGCAGCAAGCGTAGTGGCAATGAGCAGTTCTTC	CASSKRSGNEQFF
.	TRBJ1-2	TRBV3-1	.	TGTGCCAGCAGCTCCAGACAGAAACCAGCTAACTATGGCTACACCTTC	CASSSRQKPANYGYTF
TRBD2	TRBJ2-1	TRBV10-3	.	TGTGCCATCAGTGGCGCCGTCGGGACTACTTATTACAATGAGCAGTTCTTC	CAISGAVGTTYYNEQFF
TRBD1	TRBJ1-1	TRBV7-9	.	TGTGCCAGCAGCCGACAGGGATCGGCTTTCTTT	CASSRQGSAFF
.	TRBJ2-1	TRBV20-1	few	TGCAGTGCTAGTCAGGGCGACAACGAGCAGTTCTTC	CSASQGDNEQFF
.	TRBJ2-3	TRBV7-9	.	TGTGCCAGCAGCCGCGGACGTCTAGATACGCAGTATTTT	CASSRGRLDTQYF
.	TRBJ1-6	TRBV4-3	.	TGCGCCAGCAGCCAAGTAATGGAAAATTCACCCCTCCACTTT	CASSQVMENSPLHF
TRBD1	TRBJ1-2	TRBV7-9	.	TGTGCCGGCGGGGGACAGTTTAACTATGGCTACACCTTC	CAGGGQFNYGYTF
TRBD1	TRBJ1-1	TRBV14	.	TGTGCCAGCAGCCAAGAGTTGGCCAGGGGGCAAACCACTGAAGCTTTCTTT	CASSQELARGQTTEAFF
.	TRBJ2-3	TRBV11-2	few	TGTGCCAGCAGCTTATACCGACTCAGGGTGGGCACAGATACGCAGTATTTT	CASSLYRLRVGTDTQYF
TRBD1	TRBJ2-7	TRBV28	.	TGTGCCAGCTCGGCGGCGGGACAGGGCCTGTACGAGCAGTACTTC	CASSAAGQGLYEQYF
.	TRBJ1-4	TRBV9	few	TGTGCCAGCAGCCTCCAGGGGCAGGTATATGAAAAACTGTTTTTT	CASSLQGQVYEKLFF
TRBD1	TRBJ1-5	TRBV27	.	TGTGCCAGCAGTTGGACAGGGGGCAGTCAGCCCCAGCATTTT	CASSWTGGSQPQHF
TRBD2	TRBJ2-5	TRBV7-6	few	TGTGCCAGCAGCTTGGAACAAGAGACTAGCGACCGAGAGACCCAGTACTTC	CASSLEQETSDRETQYF
TRBD1	TRBJ1-1	TRBV6-2/TRBV6-3	many	TGTGCCAGCAGCCAGGGGGAGAACACTGAAGCTTTCTTT	CASSQGENTEAFF
TRBD1	TRBJ2-5	TRBV29-1	few	TGCAGCGTTGAAGATCCGCGACAGGGTGAGACCCAGTACTTC	CSVEDPRQGETQYF
.	TRBJ2-5	TRBV18	many	TGTGCCAGCTCACCGAAACCGGGACTGCAGGAGACCCAGTACTTC	CASSPKPGLQETQYF
TRBD1	TRBJ1-1	TRBV12-3/TRBV12-4	many	TGTGCCAGCAGTTCCTGGACAGGGGGCGCCGCTGAAGCTTTCTTT	CASSSWTGGAAEAFF
.	TRBJ1-3	TRBV3-1	.	TGTGCCAGCAGCCCTACACATGGAAACACCATATATTTT	CASSPTHGNTIYF
.	TRBJ2-2	TRBV27	.	TGTGCCAGCAGGGGGCGGGTGAACACCGGGGAGCTGTTTTTT	CASRGRVNTGELFF
TRBD1	TRBJ1-2	TRBV23-1	.	TGCGCCAGCAGTCAATCCCGGCTGCGGACAGGGGTTGGAGGCTACACCTTC	CASSQSRLRTGVGGYTF
TRBD1	TRBJ2-1	TRBV10-3	few	TGTGCCATCAGAAGACAGGGACCCCAGGATGAGCAGTTCTTC	CAIRRQGPQDEQFF
.	TRBJ2-7	TRBV29-1	.	TGCAGCGTTGAACTTAAAGGTATCTCCTACGAGCAGTACTTC	CSVELKGISYEQYF
.	TRBJ2-7	TRBV28	many	TGTGCCAGCAGGCTGGTCGGGGCCCCCTACGAGCAGTACTTC	CASRLVGAPYEQYF
.	TRBJ2-1	TRBV29-1	.	TGCAGCGTTAACAAGGGCAATGAGCAGTTCTTC	CSVNKGNEQFF
.	TRBJ2-5	TRBV20-1	.	TGCAGCAACTTGGCCGGAGCGGAAGAGACCCAGTACTTC	CSNLAGAEETQYF
.	TRBJ1-4	TRBV20-1	.	TGCAGTGCTAGTGCCGACACAGATGCAACTAATGAAAAACTGTTTTTT	CSASADTDATNEKLFF
TRBD1	TRBJ2-3	TRBV20-1	few	TGCAGTGCTAGGCAGGGGGCTGCAGATACGCAGTATTTT	CSARQGAADTQYF
.	TRBJ2-4	TRBV4-3	few	TGCGCCAGCAGCCAAGACAGACACCTAGCCAAAAACATTCAGTACTTC	CASSQDRHLAKNIQYF
TRBD1	TRBJ1-2	TRBV6-1	few	TGTGCCAGCAGCGCACAGGGGTATTATGGCTACACCTTC	CASSAQGYYGYTF
.	TRBJ2-3	TRBV10-3	many	TGTGCCATCAGTGAGAAAGATACGCAGTATTTT	CAISEKDTQYF
.	TRBJ2-7	TRBV7-8	.	TGTGCCAGCGGGGACTGGAGCTCCTACGAGCAGTACTTC	CASGDWSSYEQYF
TRBD1	TRBJ1-6	TRBV5-1	.	TGCGCCAGCAGTCGGGACAGGGGGGTTTCACCCCTCCACTTT	CASSRDRGVSPLHF
.	TRBJ2-5	TRBV4-1	few	TGCGCCAGCAGCCAGCTAGAGGCCCCTTCGAGGGAGACCCAGTACTTC	CASSQLEAPSRETQYF
.	TRBJ2-7	TRBV18	few	TGTGCCAGCTCACCGGTACTATCCTACGAGCAGTACTTC	CASSPVLSYEQYF
.	TRBJ1-1	TRBV18	few	TGTGCCAGCTCACCAGGCAGGACGGGAAACACTGAAGCTTTCTTT	CASSPGRTGNTEAFF
.	TRBJ2-7	TRBV20-1	.	TGCAGCCCTTCTGCGCAGGGGACCGCCTACGAGCAGTACTTC	CSPSAQGTAYEQYF
.	TRBJ2-1	TRBV9	.	TGTGCCAGCAGCGTAGGTCAGGGGCCCTCCTACAATGAGCAGTTCTTC	CASSVGQGPSYNEQFF
TRBD1	TRBJ1-2	TRBV6-1	.	TGTGCCAGCAGTGTGGCCAGGGGGCTGTATGGCTACACCTTC	CASSVARGLYGYTF